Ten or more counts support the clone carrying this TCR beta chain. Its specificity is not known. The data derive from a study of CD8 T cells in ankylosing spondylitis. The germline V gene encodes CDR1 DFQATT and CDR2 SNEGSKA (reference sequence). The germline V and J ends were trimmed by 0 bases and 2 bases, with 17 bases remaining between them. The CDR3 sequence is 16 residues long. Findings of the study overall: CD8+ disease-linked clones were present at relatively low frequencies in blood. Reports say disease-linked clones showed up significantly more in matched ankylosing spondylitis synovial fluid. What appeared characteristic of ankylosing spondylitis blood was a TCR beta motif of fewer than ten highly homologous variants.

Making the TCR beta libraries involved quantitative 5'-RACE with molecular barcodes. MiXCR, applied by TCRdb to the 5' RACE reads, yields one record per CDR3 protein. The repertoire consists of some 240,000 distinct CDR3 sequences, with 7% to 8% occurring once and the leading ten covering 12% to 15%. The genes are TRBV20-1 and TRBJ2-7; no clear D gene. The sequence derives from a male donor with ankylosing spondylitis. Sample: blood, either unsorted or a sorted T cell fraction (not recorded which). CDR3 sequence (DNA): TGCAGTGCTAGAGATGCGTTTGGTAGCATGACCTACGAGCAGTACTTC. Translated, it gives CSARDAFGSMTYEQYF.